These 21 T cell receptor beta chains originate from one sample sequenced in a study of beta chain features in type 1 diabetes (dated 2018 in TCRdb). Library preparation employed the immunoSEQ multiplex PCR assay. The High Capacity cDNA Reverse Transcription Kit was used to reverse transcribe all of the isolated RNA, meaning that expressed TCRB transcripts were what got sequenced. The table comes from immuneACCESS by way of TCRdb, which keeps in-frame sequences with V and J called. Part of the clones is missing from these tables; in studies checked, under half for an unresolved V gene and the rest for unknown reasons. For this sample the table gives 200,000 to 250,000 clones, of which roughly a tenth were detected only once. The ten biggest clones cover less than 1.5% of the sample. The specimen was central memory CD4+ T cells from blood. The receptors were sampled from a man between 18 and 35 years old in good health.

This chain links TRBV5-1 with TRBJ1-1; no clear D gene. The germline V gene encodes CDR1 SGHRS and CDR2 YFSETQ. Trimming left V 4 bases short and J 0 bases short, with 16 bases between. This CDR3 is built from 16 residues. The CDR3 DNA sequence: TGCGCCAGCAGCCCTCTGTCTACGGATCTGAACACTGAAGCTTTCTTT. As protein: CASSPLSTDLNTEAFF.

The DNA of the CDR3 is TGTGCCAGCAGCTCGGGACAGGATAGCAATCAGCCCCAGCATTTT. It encodes CASSSGQDSNQPQHF. The chain links TRBV5-4 to TRBJ1-5, with TRBD1 identical over 8 bases. Germline trimming cut 3 bases from V and 0 bases from J; bases unmatched to any gene: 2. Germline CDR1 and CDR2: SGHNT and YYREEE (reference sequence). CDR3 length: 15 residues.

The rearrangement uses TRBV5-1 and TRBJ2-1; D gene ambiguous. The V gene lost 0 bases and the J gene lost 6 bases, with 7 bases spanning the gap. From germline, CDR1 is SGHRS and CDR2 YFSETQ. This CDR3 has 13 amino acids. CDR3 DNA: TGCGCCAGCAGCTTGGACTGGTCCAATGAGCAGTTCTTC. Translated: CASSLDWSNEQFF. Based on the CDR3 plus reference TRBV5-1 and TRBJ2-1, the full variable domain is KAGVTQTPRYLIKTRGQQVTLSCSPISGHRSVSWYQQTPGQGLQFLFEYFSETQRNKGNFPGRFSGRQFSNSRSEMNVSTLELGDSALYLCASSLDWSNEQFFGPGTRLTVL.

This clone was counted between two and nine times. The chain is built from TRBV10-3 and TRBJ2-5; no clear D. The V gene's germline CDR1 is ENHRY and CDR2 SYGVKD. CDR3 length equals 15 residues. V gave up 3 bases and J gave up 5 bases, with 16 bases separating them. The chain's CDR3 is CAISDIGEVEETQYF. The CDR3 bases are TGTGCCATCAGTGATATCGGCGAGGTGGAGGAGACCCAGTACTTC.

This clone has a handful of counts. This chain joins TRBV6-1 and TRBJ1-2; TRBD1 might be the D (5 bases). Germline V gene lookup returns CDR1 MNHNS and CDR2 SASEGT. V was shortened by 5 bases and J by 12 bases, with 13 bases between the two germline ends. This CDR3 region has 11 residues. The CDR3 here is CASSLLGQHTF. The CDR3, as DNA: TGTGCCAGCAGTCTACTGGGGCAGCACACCTTC.

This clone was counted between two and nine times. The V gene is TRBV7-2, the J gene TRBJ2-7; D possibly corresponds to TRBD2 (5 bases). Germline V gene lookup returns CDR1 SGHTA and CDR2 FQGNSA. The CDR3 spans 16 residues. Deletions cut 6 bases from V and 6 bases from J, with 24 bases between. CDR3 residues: CASSPGSTKRLSEQYF. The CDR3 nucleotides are TGTGCCAGCAGTCCGGGGTCGACTAAAAGATTAAGCGAGCAGTACTTC.

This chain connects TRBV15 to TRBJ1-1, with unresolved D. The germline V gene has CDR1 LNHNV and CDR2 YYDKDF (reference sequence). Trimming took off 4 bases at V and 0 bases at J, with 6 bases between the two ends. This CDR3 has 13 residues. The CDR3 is CATSKDLNTEAFF. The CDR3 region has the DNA TGTGCCACCAGCAAGGACCTGAACACTGAAGCTTTCTTT.

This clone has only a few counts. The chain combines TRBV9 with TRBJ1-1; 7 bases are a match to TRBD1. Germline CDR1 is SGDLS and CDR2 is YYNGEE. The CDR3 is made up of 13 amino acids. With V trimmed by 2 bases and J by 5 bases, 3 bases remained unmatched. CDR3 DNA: TGTGCCAGCAGCGTTGACAGGGTTACTGAAGCTTTCTTT. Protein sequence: CASSVDRVTEAFF.

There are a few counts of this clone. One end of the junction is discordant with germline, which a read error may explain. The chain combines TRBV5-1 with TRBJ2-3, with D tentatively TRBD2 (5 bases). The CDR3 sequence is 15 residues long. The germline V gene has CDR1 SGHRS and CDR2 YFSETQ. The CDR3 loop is CASSLDSPGADTQYF. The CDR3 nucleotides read TGCGCCAGCAGTTTGGACTCCCCTGGGGCAGATACGCAGTATTTT.

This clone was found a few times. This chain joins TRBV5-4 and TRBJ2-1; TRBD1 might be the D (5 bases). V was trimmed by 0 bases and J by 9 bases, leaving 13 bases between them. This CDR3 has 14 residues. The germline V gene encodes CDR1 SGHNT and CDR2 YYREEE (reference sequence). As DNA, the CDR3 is TGTGCCAGCAGCTTGGATGCAGGGTCAGGTGAGCAGTTCTTC. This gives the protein CASSLDAGSGEQFF. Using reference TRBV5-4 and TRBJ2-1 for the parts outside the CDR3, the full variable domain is ETGVTQSPTHLIKTRGQQVTLRCSSQSGHNTVSWYQQALGQGPQFIFQYYREEENGRGNFPPRFSGLQFPNYSSELNVNALELDDSALYLCASSLDAGSGEQFFGPGTRLTVL.

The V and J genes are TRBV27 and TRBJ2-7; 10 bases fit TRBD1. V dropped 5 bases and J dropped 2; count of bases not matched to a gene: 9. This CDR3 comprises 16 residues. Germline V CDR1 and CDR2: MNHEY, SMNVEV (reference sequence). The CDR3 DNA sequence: TGTGCCAGCAGTCCCTGGACCGGGACAGGGGCCTACGAGCAGTACTTC. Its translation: CASSPWTGTGAYEQYF.

The CDR3 region has the DNA TGTGCCAGTAGTATAGAAGGCATTCGAACACTGAACACTGAAGCTTTCTTT. Protein product: CASSIEGIRTLNTEAFF. The V gene is TRBV19, the J gene TRBJ1-1; D remains ambiguous. This CDR3 has 17 residues. The germline CDR1 and CDR2 sequences are LNHDA and SQIVND (reference sequence). V was shortened by 0 bases and J by 0 bases, with 14 bases between the two germline ends.

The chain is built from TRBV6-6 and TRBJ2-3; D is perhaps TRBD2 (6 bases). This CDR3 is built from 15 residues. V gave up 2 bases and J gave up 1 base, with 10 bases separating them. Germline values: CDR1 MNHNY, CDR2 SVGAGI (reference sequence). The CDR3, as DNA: TGTGCCAGCAGTTACCTGGCTAGCGGCACAGATACGCAGTATTTT. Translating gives CASSYLASGTDTQYF.

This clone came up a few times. This chain's CDR3 is CAIRRGSGRAPALDTQYF. The CDR3 DNA reads TGTGCCATCAGGAGGGGTAGCGGGAGGGCACCAGCATTAGATACGCAGTATTTT. This rearrangement joins TRBV10-3 to TRBJ2-3, with TRBD2 identical over 11 bases. The CDR3 extends over 18 amino acids. Trimming at V came to 6 bases and at J to 5 bases, leaving 16 bases not matched to a gene. The germline gives CDR1 ENHRY, CDR2 SYGVKD.

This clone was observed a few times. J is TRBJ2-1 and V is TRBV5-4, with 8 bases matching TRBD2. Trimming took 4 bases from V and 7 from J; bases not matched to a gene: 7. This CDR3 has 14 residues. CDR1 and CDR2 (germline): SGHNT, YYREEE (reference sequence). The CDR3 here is CASSRRLAGNEQFF. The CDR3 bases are TGTGCCAGCAGCCGACGGCTAGCGGGTAATGAGCAGTTCTTC.

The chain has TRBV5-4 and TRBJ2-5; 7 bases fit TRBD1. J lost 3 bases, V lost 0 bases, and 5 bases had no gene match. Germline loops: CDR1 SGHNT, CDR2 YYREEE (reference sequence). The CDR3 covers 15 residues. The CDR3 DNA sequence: TGTGCCAGCAGCTTGGCCCGGGACAGTGAAGAGACCCAGTACTTC. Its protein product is CASSLARDSEETQYF.

Here the CDR3 DNA reads TGCGCCAGCAGCCAAGATGCCGTACAGGGGGGGAATGAGCAGTTCTTC. This sequence encodes CASSQDAVQGGNEQFF. The genes are TRBV4-3 and TRBJ2-1; D may be TRBD1 (8 bases). The CDR3 is 16 residues long. The germline V and J ends were trimmed by 0 bases and 7 bases, with 16 bases remaining between them. The germline gives CDR1 LGHNA, CDR2 YSLEER.

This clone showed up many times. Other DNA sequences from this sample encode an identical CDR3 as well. DNA for the CDR3: TGTGCCAGCTCACAAGAGACAGGGGGCACGAACACCGGGGAGCTGTTTTTT. Translated, it gives CASSQETGGTNTGELFF. The chain couples TRBV18 to TRBJ2-2, with 10 bases identical to TRBD1. This CDR3 is 17 amino acids long. The V gene's germline CDR1 is KGHSH and CDR2 LQKENI. The J segment lost 0 bases and the V segment lost 4 bases, leaving 5 bases of the junction unmatched.

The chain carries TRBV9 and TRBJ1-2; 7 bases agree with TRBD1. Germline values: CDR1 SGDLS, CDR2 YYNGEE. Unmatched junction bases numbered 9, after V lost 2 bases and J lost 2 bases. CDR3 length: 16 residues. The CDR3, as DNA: TGTGCCAGCAGCGTGTCAAGGGGGCGAGGAAACTATGGCTACACCTTC. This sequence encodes CASSVSRGRGNYGYTF.

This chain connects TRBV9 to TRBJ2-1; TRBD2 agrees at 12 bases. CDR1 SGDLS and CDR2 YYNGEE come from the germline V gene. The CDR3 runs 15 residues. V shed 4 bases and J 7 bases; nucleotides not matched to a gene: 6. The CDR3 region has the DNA TGTGCCAGCAGCCGGACTAGCGGGATTGGGAATGAGCAGTTCTTC. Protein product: CASSRTSGIGNEQFF.

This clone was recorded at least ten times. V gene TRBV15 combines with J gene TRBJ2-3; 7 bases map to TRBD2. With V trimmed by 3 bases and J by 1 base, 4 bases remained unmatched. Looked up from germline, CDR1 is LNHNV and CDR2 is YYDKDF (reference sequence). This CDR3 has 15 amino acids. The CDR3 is CATSSRDYRTDTQYF. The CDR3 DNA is TGTGCCACCAGCAGCCGGGACTACCGCACAGATACGCAGTATTTT.